Listed here is a single TCR beta chain. Its target is unknown. The V end lost 6 bases, the J end lost 1 base, and 12 bases lay between the germline ends. The germline V gene has CDR1 SGHDT and CDR2 YYEEEE. The CDR3 is 14 amino acids. 13 Jbeta primers and 60 Vbeta primers were used for the PCR. Sequenced by immunoSEQ multiplex PCR; TCRdb stores in-frame clones only, minus some. This table has some 200,000 clones, 82% appearing once. These data come from a study of cytomegalovirus exposure and HLA in healthy donors. Study-level results: In vitro checks showed that three CMV-associated chains really do target CMV antigens. Most TCR sequences showed up rarely, but some public TCRs showed up in many donors. Rates of TCR association differed by HLA locus in a later analysis, with DRB1 highest and HLA-C lowest.

Each donor's status was that of a healthy bone marrow donor. This TCR was sampled from a woman in her fifties or sixties in good health and CMV-seropositive. Sample: PBMCs. J is TRBJ2-3 and V is TRBV5-6, with a possible D match to TRBD1 (5 bases). CDR3 region: CASTFRVGTDTQYF. DNA of the CDR3: TGTGCCAGCACCTTCAGGGTGGGCACAGATACGCAGTATTTT.